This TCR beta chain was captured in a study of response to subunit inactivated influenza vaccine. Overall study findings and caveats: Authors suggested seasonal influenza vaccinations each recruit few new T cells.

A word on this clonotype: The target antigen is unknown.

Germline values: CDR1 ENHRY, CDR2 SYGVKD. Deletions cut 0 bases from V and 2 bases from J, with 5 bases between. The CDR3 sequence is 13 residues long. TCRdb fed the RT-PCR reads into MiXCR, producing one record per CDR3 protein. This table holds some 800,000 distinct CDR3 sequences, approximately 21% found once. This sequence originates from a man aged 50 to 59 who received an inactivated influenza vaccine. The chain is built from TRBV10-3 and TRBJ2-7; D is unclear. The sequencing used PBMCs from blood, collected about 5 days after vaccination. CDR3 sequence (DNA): TGTGCCATCAGTGAGTCCGTGACCTACGAGCAGTACTTC. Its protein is CAISESVTYEQYF.